Listed below are T cell receptor beta chains from one sample, sequenced in a study of early T cells in non-severe SARS-CoV-2 infection. MiXCR, applied by TCRdb to the 5' RACE reads, yields one record per CDR3 protein. The table records 80,000 to 95,000 distinct CDR3 sequences, 12% of them present only once. What was sequenced was whole blood. The receptors here all came from an adult who was a healthcare worker with PCR-confirmed SARS-CoV-2 infection or an uninfected control (not recorded which). Each CDR3 is given with its conserved first and last residue. The D gene is left open where the match is weak. A row's size may be missing; if present it is once, few, many or a size class.

j_call: TRBJ1-2; clone_size: few; v_call: TRBV5-6; d_call: .; cdr3_aa: CASSLDFYGYTF; cdr3_nt: TGTGCCAGCAGCTTGGATTTCTATGGCTACACCTTC
j_call: TRBJ2-1; clone_size: .; v_call: TRBV7-8; d_call: TRBD2; cdr3_aa: CANSPAGTSGYNEQFF; cdr3_nt: TGTGCCAACAGCCCGGCCGGGACTAGCGGTTACAATGAGCAGTTCTTC
j_call: TRBJ1-5; clone_size: .; v_call: TRBV4-3; d_call: .; cdr3_aa: CASSQQTYQPQHF; cdr3_nt: TGCGCCAGCAGCCAACAGACTTATCAGCCCCAGCATTTT
j_call: TRBJ2-1; clone_size: .; v_call: TRBV6-2/TRBV6-3; d_call: .; cdr3_aa: CASIRPGVGNEQFF; cdr3_nt: TGTGCCAGCATCCGCCCGGGAGTAGGGAATGAGCAGTTCTTC
j_call: TRBJ1-6; clone_size: .; v_call: TRBV9; d_call: .; cdr3_aa: CASSVGANYNSPLHF; cdr3_nt: TGTGCCAGCAGCGTAGGAGCGAACTATAATTCACCCCTCCACTTT
j_call: TRBJ2-7; clone_size: few; v_call: TRBV5-4; d_call: TRBD1; cdr3_aa: CASSTPGTGGYEQYF; cdr3_nt: TGTGCCAGCAGCACGCCCGGGACAGGGGGCTACGAGCAGTACTTC
j_call: TRBJ1-1; clone_size: .; v_call: TRBV7-9; d_call: .; cdr3_aa: CASSLGQTNTEAFF; cdr3_nt: TGTGCCAGCAGCCTCGGACAGACGAACACTGAAGCTTTCTTT
j_call: TRBJ1-3; clone_size: .; v_call: TRBV6-6; d_call: TRBD1; cdr3_aa: CASSGGQGLGNTIYF; cdr3_nt: TGTGCCAGCAGTGGCGGACAGGGTCTCGGAAACACCATATATTTT
j_call: TRBJ2-1; clone_size: few; v_call: TRBV4-1; d_call: TRBD2; cdr3_aa: CASSQGVAGPYNEQFF; cdr3_nt: TGCGCCAGCAGCCAAGGTGTAGCGGGACCCTACAATGAGCAGTTCTTC
j_call: TRBJ1-2; clone_size: many; v_call: TRBV11-2; d_call: .; cdr3_aa: CASSLDHYGYTF; cdr3_nt: TGTGCCAGCAGCTTAGATCACTATGGCTACACCTTC
j_call: TRBJ2-3; clone_size: .; v_call: TRBV20-1; d_call: TRBD2; cdr3_aa: CSARDRGLAGVTDTQYF; cdr3_nt: TGCAGTGCTAGAGATAGAGGGCTAGCGGGAGTCACAGATACGCAGTATTTT
j_call: TRBJ2-7; clone_size: .; v_call: TRBV7-9; d_call: .; cdr3_aa: CASSFLPSGGDEQYF; cdr3_nt: TGTGCCAGCAGCTTCTTGCCGTCGGGGGGCGACGAGCAGTACTTC
j_call: TRBJ1-1; clone_size: few; v_call: TRBV30; d_call: .; cdr3_aa: CAWDGQPNTEAFF; cdr3_nt: TGTGCCTGGGACGGACAGCCGAACACTGAAGCTTTCTTT
j_call: TRBJ1-4; clone_size: many; v_call: TRBV5-5; d_call: .; cdr3_aa: CASSHTGGAPGKLFF; cdr3_nt: TGTGCCAGCAGCCACACCGGGGGCGCCCCGGGAAAACTGTTTTTT
j_call: TRBJ2-1; clone_size: .; v_call: TRBV7-6; d_call: .; cdr3_aa: CASSLEGTTYNEQFF; cdr3_nt: TGTGCCAGCAGCTTAGAGGGAACTACCTACAATGAGCAGTTCTTC
j_call: TRBJ1-3; clone_size: few; v_call: TRBV7-9; d_call: .; cdr3_aa: CASSPWAGRNTIYF; cdr3_nt: TGTGCCAGCAGCCCCTGGGCCGGGAGAAACACCATATATTTT
j_call: TRBJ1-1; clone_size: .; v_call: TRBV7-9; d_call: .; cdr3_aa: CASSLLGELTEAFF; cdr3_nt: TGTGCCAGCAGCTTACTGGGAGAACTCACTGAAGCTTTCTTT
j_call: TRBJ2-3; clone_size: few; v_call: TRBV20-1; d_call: .; cdr3_aa: CSASLRQADLTDTQYF; cdr3_nt: TGCAGTGCTAGCCTCCGACAGGCGGACCTCACAGATACGCAGTATTTT
j_call: TRBJ1-2; clone_size: .; v_call: TRBV15; d_call: TRBD1; cdr3_aa: CATSRVQGADGYTF; cdr3_nt: TGTGCCACCAGCAGAGTACAGGGGGCAGATGGCTACACCTTC
j_call: TRBJ2-1; clone_size: .; v_call: TRBV5-1; d_call: TRBD1; cdr3_aa: CASSFWTGGTEQFF; cdr3_nt: TGCGCCAGCAGCTTCTGGACAGGGGGCACTGAGCAGTTCTTC
j_call: TRBJ2-7; clone_size: few; v_call: TRBV20-1; d_call: TRBD2; cdr3_aa: CSASRPGLAGVITYEQYF; cdr3_nt: TGCAGTGCTAGCCGACCGGGACTAGCGGGAGTTATCACCTACGAGCAGTACTTC
j_call: TRBJ1-1; clone_size: many; v_call: TRBV29-1; d_call: .; cdr3_aa: CSVGSYTEAFF; cdr3_nt: TGCAGCGTGGGGTCTTACACTGAAGCTTTCTTT
j_call: TRBJ2-7; clone_size: few; v_call: TRBV11-2; d_call: .; cdr3_aa: CASSRRDPSDYYEQYF; cdr3_nt: TGTGCCAGCAGCAGAAGGGACCCCTCGGACTACTACGAGCAGTACTTC
j_call: TRBJ2-1; clone_size: few; v_call: TRBV12-3/TRBV12-4; d_call: .; cdr3_aa: CASSLEGSRYEQFF; cdr3_nt: TGTGCCAGCAGTCTAGAAGGCTCCCGGTATGAGCAGTTCTTC
j_call: TRBJ2-5; clone_size: many; v_call: TRBV2; d_call: .; cdr3_aa: CASRTSYTQETQYF; cdr3_nt: TGTGCCAGCAGGACCTCATACACCCAAGAGACCCAGTACTTC
j_call: TRBJ2-1; clone_size: .; v_call: TRBV7-3; d_call: .; cdr3_aa: CASSPQVSGNEQFF; cdr3_nt: TGTGCCAGCAGCCCCCAGGTCAGCGGGAATGAGCAGTTCTTC
j_call: TRBJ2-3; clone_size: few; v_call: TRBV20-1; d_call: .; cdr3_aa: CSARFTDTQYF; cdr3_nt: TGCAGTGCCAGGTTTACAGATACGCAGTATTTT
j_call: TRBJ2-1; clone_size: few; v_call: TRBV9; d_call: TRBD2; cdr3_aa: CASSVARIAGGEQFF; cdr3_nt: TGTGCCAGCAGCGTAGCTAGAATAGCGGGAGGAGAGCAGTTCTTC
j_call: TRBJ2-7; clone_size: few; v_call: TRBV20-1; d_call: .; cdr3_aa: CSAKRLQGHVEQYF; cdr3_nt: TGCAGTGCCAAAAGACTACAGGGTCATGTGGAGCAGTACTTC